This T cell receptor (beta chain) was sequenced in a study of shared clonotypes between healthy human individuals. Broader study findings: Limitation of the genetic and exposure-history diversity represented came from the few donors.

Per the study methods: Filtering differed for immunoSEQ, which gave only junction sequences without quality scores. Only in-frame clones appear in the TCRdb table, and some are missing; sequencing was by immunoSEQ multiplex PCR. That table gives V, J and clone size, and the DNA gave D and trimming. The table has about half a million clones, approximately 85% seen once. With regard to this clone: Its cognate antigen is unknown.

Trimming removed 6 bases from V and 2 bases from J; junction bases left unmatched: 7. CDR1 and CDR2 (germline): MDHEN, SYDVKM. The CDR3 contains 14 residues. What was sequenced was PBMCs. The chain is built from TRBV28 and TRBJ2-7, with TRBD2 matching 7 bases. The source is a woman in her thirties or forties in good health. Some clones in this sample may be carry-over from other donors' samples. The CDR3 spells CASRGGVAPYEQYF. DNA for the CDR3: TGTGCCAGCAGGGGGGGGGTAGCACCCTACGAGCAGTACTTC. Variable domain in full (rest from reference TRBV28 and TRBJ2-7): DVKVTQSSRYLVKRTGEKVFLECVQDMDHENMFWYRQDPGLGLRLIYFSYDVKMKEKGDIPEGYSVSREKKERFSLILESASTNQTSMYLCASRGGVAPYEQYFGPGTRLTVT.